This T cell receptor (beta chain) was identified during a study of tumor and adjacent non-tumor tissue in lung cancer. There are 12 residues in the CDR3. The germline V gene encodes CDR1 MDHEN and CDR2 SYDVKM. Study-wide results and limits: Significantly higher TCR diversity was found in tumor than normal lung.

As for this clonotype: The antigen is not known. A junction end diverges from the germline sequence, so it may reflect a read error.

The template was RNA from unsorted bulk tissue. This non-tumor lung sample came from over 3 cm beyond the tumor edge. A modified ARM-PCR protocol with three rounds of nested PCR amplified TCRbeta. One entry per CDR3 protein results from TCRdb running MiXCR on the multiplex PCR reads. The data show about 110,000 distinct CDR3 sequences, about 64% seen once. The sequenced sample was distant non-tumor lung tissue. This sequence joins TRBV28 and TRBJ2-7, with D possibly TRBD1 on 6 matching bases. This TCR was recovered from a man aged 55 to 70 with non-small cell lung cancer. CDR3 protein: CTSSIGQTSQYF. DNA of the CDR3: TGTACCAGCAGCATCGGACAGACAAGCCAGTACTTC.